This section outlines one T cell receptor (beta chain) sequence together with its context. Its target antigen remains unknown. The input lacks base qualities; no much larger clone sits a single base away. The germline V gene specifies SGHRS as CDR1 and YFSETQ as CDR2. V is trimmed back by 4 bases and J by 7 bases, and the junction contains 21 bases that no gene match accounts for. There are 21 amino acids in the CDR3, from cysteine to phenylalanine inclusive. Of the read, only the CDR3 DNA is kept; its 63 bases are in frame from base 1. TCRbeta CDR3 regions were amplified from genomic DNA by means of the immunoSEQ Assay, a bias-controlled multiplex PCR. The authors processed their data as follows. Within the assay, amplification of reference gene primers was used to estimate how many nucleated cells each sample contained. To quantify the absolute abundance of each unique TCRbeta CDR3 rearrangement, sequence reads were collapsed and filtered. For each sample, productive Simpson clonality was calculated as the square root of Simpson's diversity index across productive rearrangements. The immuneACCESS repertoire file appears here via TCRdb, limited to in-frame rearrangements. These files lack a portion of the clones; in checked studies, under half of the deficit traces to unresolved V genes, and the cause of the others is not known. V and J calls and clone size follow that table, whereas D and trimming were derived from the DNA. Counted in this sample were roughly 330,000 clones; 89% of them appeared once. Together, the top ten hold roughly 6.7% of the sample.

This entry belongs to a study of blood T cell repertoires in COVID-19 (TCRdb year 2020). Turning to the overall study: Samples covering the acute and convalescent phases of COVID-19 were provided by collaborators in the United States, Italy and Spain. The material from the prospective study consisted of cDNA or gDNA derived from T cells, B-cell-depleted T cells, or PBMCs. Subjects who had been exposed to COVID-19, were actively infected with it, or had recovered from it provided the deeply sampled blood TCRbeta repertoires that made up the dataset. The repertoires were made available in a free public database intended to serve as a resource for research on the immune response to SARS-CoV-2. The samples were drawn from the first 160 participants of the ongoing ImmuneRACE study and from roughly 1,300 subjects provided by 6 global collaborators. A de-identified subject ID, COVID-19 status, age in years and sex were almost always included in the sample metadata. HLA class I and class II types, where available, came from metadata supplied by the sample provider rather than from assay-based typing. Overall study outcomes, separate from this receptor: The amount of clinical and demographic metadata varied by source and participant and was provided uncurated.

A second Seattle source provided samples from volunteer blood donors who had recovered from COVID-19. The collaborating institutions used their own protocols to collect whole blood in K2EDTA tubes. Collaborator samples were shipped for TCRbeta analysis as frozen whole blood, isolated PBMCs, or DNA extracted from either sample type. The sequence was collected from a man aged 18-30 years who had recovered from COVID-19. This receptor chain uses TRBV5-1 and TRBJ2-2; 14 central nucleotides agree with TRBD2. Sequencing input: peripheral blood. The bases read TGCGCCAGCAGCACCACCCCGGGACGTTGGACTAGCGGGAGGTACGACGGGGAGCTGTTTTTT. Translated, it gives CASSTTPGRWTSGRYDGELFF.